This TCR beta chain stems from a study of T cell responses to AZD1222 COVID-19 vaccine. The study's findings and limits: Scientists sampled the repertoires only once the peak T cell response had passed.

CDR3 length equals 14 residues. The germline V gene encodes CDR1 KGHSH and CDR2 LQKENI. V was shortened by 4 bases and J by 4 bases, with 13 bases between the two germline ends. On this clone: Its antigen is still unknown.

The repertoire was sequenced with immunoSEQ multiplex PCR; TCRdb's copy has only in-frame clones and lacks some. The table records about 110,000 clones, roughly nine tenths of them present only once. The sequence derives from an adult in good health. J is TRBJ1-1 and V is TRBV18, with D maybe TRBD1 (5 bases). The input for sequencing was peripheral blood, taken on day 0 of AZD1222 vaccination. CDR3 sequence: CASSLQWGGTEAFF. CDR3 nucleotide sequence: TGTGCCAGCTCACTCCAGTGGGGGGGCACTGAAGCTTTCTTT.